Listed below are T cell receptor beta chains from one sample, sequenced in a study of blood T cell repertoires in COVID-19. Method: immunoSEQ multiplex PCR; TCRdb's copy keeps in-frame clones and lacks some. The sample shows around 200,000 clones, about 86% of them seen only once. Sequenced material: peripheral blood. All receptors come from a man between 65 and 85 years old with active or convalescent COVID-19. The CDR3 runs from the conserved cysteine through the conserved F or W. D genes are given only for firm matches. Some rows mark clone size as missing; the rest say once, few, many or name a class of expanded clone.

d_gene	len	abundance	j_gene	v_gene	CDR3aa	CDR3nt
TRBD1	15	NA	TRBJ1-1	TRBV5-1	CASSLGQGTNTEAFF	TGCGCCAGCAGCTTGGGACAGGGCACGAACACTGAAGCTTTCTTT
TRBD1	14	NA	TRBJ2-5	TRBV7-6	CASSSDRTGETQYF	TGTGCCAGCAGCTCGGACAGGACGGGAGAGACCCAGTACTTC
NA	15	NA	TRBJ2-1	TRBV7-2	CASSLEWASYNEQFF	TGTGCCAGCAGCTTAGAGTGGGCCTCCTACAATGAGCAGTTCTTC
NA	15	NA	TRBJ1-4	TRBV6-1	CASSDYSATNEKLFF	TGTGCCAGCAGTGATTATTCGGCAACTAATGAAAAACTGTTTTTT
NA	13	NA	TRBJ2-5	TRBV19	CASSPTFQETQYF	TGTGCCAGTAGCCCGACATTCCAAGAGACCCAGTACTTC
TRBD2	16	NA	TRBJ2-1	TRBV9	CASSVGLAGGNNEQFF	TGTGCCAGCAGCGTAGGACTAGCGGGAGGTAACAATGAGCAGTTCTTC
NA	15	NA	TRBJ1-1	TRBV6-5	CASSFPAGARTEAFF	TGTGCCAGCAGTTTCCCGGCGGGGGCACGGACTGAAGCTTTCTTT
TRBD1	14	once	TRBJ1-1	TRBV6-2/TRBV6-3	CASSLQGRGTEAFF	TGTGCCAGCAGTCTACAGGGGAGAGGCACTGAAGCTTTCTTT
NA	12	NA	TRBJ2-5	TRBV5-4	CASSRDRETQYF	TGTGCCAGCAGCCGTGATCGGGAGACCCAGTACTTC
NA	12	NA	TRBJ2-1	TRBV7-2	CASSLTELGQFF	TGTGCCAGCAGCTTAACGGAGCTGGGGCAGTTCTTC
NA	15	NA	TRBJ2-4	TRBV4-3	CASSQDTGVSPRQYF	TGCGCCAGCAGCCAAGATACGGGAGTGTCGCCCCGGCAGTACTTC
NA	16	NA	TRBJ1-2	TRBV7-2	CASSLARTMNNYGYTF	TGTGCCAGCAGCTTAGCTAGGACAATGAATAACTATGGCTACACCTTC
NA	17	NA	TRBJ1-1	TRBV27	CASSLDSRGWSSTEAFF	TGTGCCAGCAGTCTGGATTCCAGGGGATGGTCCAGCACTGAAGCTTTCTTT
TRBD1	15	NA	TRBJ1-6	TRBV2	CASSEETGVGSPLHF	TGTGCCAGCAGTGAAGAGACAGGGGTGGGTTCACCCCTCCACTTT
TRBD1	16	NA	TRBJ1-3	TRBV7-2	CASSFQGVTPGNTIYF	TGTGCCAGCAGCTTCCAGGGGGTAACACCTGGAAACACCATATATTTT
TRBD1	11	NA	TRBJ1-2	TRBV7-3	CASSSGGGYTF	TGTGCCAGCAGCTCAGGGGGCGGCTACACCTTC
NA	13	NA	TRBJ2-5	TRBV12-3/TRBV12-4	CASSLRTQETQYF	TGTGCCAGCAGTTTGAGGACACAAGAGACCCAGTACTTC
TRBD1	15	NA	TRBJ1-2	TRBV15	CATSRGGTALYGYTF	TGTGCCACCAGCAGAGGGGGGACAGCGTTATATGGCTACACCTTC
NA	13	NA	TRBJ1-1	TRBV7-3	CASSSAVNTEAFF	TGTGCCAGCAGCTCTGCAGTGAACACTGAAGCTTTCTTT
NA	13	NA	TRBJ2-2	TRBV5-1	CASSSMGPGELFF	TGCGCCAGCAGCTCGATGGGGCCCGGGGAGCTGTTTTTT
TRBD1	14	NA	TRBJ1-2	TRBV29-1	CSVARDSFNYGYTF	TGCAGCGTTGCTAGGGACAGCTTTAACTATGGCTACACCTTC
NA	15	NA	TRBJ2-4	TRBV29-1	CSVDIRQAPTNIQYF	TGCAGCGTTGATATTCGACAGGCCCCTACAAACATTCAGTACTTC
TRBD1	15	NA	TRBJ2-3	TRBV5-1	CASSSGQGGTDTQYF	TGCGCCAGCAGCTCAGGACAGGGGGGCACAGATACGCAGTATTTT
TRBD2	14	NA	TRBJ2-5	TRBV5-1	CASSSGGGSETQYF	TGCGCCAGCAGCAGCGGGGGGGGCTCAGAGACCCAGTACTTC
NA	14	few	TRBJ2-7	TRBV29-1	CSVGGRGEEYEQYF	TGCAGCGTTGGCGGCAGGGGGGAAGAGTACGAGCAGTACTTC
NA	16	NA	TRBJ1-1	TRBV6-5	CASSWMRVGQNTEAFF	TGTGCCAGCAGTTGGATGCGGGTCGGTCAAAACACTGAAGCTTTCTTT
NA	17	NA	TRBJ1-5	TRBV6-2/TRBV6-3	CASSLAGTSFSNQPQHF	TGTGCCAGCAGTCTAGCCGGGACATCCTTTTCGAATCAGCCCCAGCATTTT
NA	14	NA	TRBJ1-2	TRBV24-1	CATSDLGADYGYTF	TGTGCCACCAGTGATTTGGGGGCGGATTATGGCTACACCTTC
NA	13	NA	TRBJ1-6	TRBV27	CASSWEVSSPLHF	TGTGCCAGCAGTTGGGAGGTATCGTCACCCCTCCACTTT
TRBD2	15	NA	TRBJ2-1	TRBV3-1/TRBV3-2	CASSHRTSGRGEQFF	TGTGCCAGCAGCCACCGGACTAGCGGGAGAGGTGAGCAGTTCTTC
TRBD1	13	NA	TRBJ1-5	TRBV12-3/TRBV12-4	CASSQGTVQPQHF	TGTGCCAGCAGTCAGGGGACAGTTCAGCCCCAGCATTTT
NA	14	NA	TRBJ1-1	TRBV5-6	CASSLGRFSTEAFF	TGTGCCAGCAGCTTGGGTCGGTTTTCCACTGAAGCTTTCTTT
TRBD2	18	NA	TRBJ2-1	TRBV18	CASSPPGLAGGSYNEQFF	TGTGCCAGCTCACCACCGGGGCTAGCGGGGGGCTCCTACAATGAGCAGTTCTTC
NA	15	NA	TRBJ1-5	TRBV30	CAWAVPGQSNQPQHF	TGTGCCTGGGCCGTTCCGGGACAAAGTAATCAGCCCCAGCATTTT
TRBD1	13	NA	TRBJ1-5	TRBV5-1	CASRDSPNQPQHF	TGCGCCAGTCGGGACAGCCCCAATCAGCCCCAGCATTTT
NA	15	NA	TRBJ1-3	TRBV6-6	CASSFQAISGNTIYF	TGTGCCAGCAGTTTTCAGGCTATCTCTGGAAACACCATATATTTT
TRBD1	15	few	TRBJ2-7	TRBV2	CASSARGQGAYEQYF	TGTGCCAGCAGTGCCCGAGGACAGGGAGCTTACGAGCAGTACTTC
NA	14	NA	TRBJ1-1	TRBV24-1	CATSDPRQNTEAFF	TGTGCCACCAGTGATCCCCGACAGAACACTGAAGCTTTCTTT
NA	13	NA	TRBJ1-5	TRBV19	CASLRGSNQPQHF	TGTGCCAGCCTCAGGGGAAGCAATCAGCCCCAGCATTTT
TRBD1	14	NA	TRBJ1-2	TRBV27	CASSSDRGNYGYTF	TGTGCCAGCAGTTCGGACAGGGGAAACTATGGCTACACCTTC
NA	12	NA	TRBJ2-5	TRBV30	CAWSTGGETQYF	TGTGCCTGGAGTACCGGGGGAGAGACCCAGTACTTC